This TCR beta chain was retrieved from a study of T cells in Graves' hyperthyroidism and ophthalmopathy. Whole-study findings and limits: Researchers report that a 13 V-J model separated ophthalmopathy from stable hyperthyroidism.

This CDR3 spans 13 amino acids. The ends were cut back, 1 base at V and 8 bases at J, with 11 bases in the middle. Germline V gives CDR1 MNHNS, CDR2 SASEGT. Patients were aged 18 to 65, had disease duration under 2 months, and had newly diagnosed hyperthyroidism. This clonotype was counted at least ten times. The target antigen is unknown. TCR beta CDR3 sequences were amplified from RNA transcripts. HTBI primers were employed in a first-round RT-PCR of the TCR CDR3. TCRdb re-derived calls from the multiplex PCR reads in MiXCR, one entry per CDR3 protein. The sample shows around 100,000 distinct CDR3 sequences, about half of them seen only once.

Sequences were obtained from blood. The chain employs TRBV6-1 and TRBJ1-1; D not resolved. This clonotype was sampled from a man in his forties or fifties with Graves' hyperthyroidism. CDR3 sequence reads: CASSEGTYREAFF. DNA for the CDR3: TGTGCCAGCAGTGAAGGCACCTATAGAGAAGCTTTCTTT.